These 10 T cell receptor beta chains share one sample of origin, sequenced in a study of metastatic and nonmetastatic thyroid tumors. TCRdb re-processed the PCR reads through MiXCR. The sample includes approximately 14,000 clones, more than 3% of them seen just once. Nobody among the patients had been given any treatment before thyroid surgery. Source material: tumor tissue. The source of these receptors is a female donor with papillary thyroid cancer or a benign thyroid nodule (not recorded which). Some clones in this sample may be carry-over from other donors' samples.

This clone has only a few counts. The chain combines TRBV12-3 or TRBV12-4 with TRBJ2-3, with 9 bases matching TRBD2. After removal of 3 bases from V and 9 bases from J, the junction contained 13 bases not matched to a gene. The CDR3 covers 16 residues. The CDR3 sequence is CASSFRGTSPGATQYF. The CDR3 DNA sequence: TGTGCCAGCAGTTTTAGGGGGACTAGCCCTGGCGCGACGCAGTATTTT.

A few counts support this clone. CDR3: CATSYSGSFGELFF. CDR3 sequence (DNA): TGTGCCACCTCGTACAGCGGGAGCTTCGGGGAGCTGTTTTTT. The chain links TRBV27 to TRBJ2-2, with 8 bases fitting TRBD2. The CDR3 extends over 14 amino acids. The germline CDR1 and CDR2 sequences are MNHEY and SMNVEV (reference sequence). Trimming at V came to 10 bases and at J to 7 bases, leaving 11 bases not matched to a gene.

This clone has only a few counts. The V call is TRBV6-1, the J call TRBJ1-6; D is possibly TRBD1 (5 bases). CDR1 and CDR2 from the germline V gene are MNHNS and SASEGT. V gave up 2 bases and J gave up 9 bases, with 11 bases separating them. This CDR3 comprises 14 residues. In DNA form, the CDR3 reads TGTGCCAGCAGTGAACGAGGGGCCGGTTCACCCCTCCACTTT. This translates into CASSERGAGSPLHF.

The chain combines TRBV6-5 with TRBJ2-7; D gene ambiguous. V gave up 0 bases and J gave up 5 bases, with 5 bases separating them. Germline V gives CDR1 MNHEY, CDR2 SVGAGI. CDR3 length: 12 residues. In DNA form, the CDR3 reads TGTGCCAGCAGTTACTCAAATCACGAGCAGTACTTC. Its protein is CASSYSNHEQYF.

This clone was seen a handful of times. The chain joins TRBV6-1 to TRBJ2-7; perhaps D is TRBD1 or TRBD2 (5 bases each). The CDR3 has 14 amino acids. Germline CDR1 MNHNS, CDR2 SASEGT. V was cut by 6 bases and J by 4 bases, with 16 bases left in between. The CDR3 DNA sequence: TGTGCCAGCAGGCTGACAGAACTAGGGTACGAGCAGTACTTC. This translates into CASRLTELGYEQYF.

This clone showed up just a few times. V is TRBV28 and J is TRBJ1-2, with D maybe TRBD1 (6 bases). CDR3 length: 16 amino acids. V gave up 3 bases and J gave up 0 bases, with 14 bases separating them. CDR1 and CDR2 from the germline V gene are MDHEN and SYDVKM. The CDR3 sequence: CASSFRGTTPNYGYTF. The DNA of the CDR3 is TGTGCCAGCAGTTTTAGGGGGACGACACCTAACTATGGCTACACCTTC.

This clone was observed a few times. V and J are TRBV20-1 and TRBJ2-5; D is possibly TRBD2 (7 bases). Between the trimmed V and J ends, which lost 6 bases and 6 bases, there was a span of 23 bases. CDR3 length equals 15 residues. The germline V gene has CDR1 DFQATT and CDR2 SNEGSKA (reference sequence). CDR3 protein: CSAWGGGQSFKTQYF. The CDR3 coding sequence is TGCAGTGCGTGGGGAGGGGGACAATCATTCAAGACCCAGTACTTC.

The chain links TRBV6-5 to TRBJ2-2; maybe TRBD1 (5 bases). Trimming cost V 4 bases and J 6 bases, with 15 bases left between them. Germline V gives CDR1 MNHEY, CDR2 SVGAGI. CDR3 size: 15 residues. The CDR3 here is CASSFSQGRSGELFF. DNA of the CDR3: TGTGCCAGCAGTTTTTCTCAGGGTCGGTCCGGGGAGCTGTTTTTT.

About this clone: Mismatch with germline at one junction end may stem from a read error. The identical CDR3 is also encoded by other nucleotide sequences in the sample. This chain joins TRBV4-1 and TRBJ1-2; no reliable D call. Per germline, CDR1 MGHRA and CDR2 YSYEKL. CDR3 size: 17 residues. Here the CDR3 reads CASSQDDLSWTDYGYTF. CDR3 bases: TGTGCCAGCAGCCAGGATGATCTTTCGTGGACGGACTATGGCTACACCTTC.

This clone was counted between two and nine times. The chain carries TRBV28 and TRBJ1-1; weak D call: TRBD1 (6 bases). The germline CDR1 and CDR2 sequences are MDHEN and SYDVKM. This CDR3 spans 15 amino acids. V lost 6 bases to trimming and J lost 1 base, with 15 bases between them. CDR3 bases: TGTGCCAGCAGGACCATAACAGGGTGGAACACTGAAGCTTTCTTT. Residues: CASRTITGWNTEAFF.